This T cell receptor beta chain was retrieved from a study of CD8+ T cells in alopecia areata. This CDR3 has 15 amino acids. With 3 bases clipped from V and 5 bases from J, the junction kept 7 bases outside the gene matches. CDR1 and CDR2 (germline): SEHNR, FQNEAQ (reference sequence). Extraction and reverse transcription of RNA yielded cDNA as the sequencing template. Some clones are missing from TCRdb's copy, which holds only in-frame ones; the method was immunoSEQ multiplex PCR. The repertoire holds some 31,000 clones, with around three quarters as singletons. The source of this sequence is a human donor with alopecia areata. This rearrangement joins TRBV7-9 to TRBJ2-5, with 9 bases aligning to TRBD2. The sequenced sample consisted of NKG2D-low CD8+ T cells sorted from blood. CDR3 sequence: CASSFGTSWYETQYF. CDR3 bases: TGTGCCAGCAGCTTCGGGACTAGCTGGTACGAGACCCAGTACTTC.